Here is one T cell receptor (beta chain) with its context. The CDR3 consists of 16 residues. Trimming removed 2 bases from V and 2 bases from J; junction bases left unmatched: 5. Germline lookup yields CDR1 MNHEY and CDR2 SMNVEV (reference sequence). The protocol was immunoSEQ multiplex PCR, while the TCRdb copy is restricted to in-frame clones and leaves out a portion. In the table there are about 14,000 clones, around four fifths of which are singletons. The source of the sample is a study of blood T cell repertoires in COVID-19. Study summary: COVID-19 samples from acute and convalescent phases originated in the United States, Italy and Spain.

The sample was peripheral blood. This TCR came from a man aged 35 to 55 with active or convalescent COVID-19. This chain connects TRBV27 to TRBJ2-3, with TRBD2 identical over 9 bases. Here the CDR3 reads CASSLGTSPSTDTQYF. CDR3 DNA: TGTGCCAGCAGTTTAGGGACTAGCCCTTCCACAGATACGCAGTATTTT.